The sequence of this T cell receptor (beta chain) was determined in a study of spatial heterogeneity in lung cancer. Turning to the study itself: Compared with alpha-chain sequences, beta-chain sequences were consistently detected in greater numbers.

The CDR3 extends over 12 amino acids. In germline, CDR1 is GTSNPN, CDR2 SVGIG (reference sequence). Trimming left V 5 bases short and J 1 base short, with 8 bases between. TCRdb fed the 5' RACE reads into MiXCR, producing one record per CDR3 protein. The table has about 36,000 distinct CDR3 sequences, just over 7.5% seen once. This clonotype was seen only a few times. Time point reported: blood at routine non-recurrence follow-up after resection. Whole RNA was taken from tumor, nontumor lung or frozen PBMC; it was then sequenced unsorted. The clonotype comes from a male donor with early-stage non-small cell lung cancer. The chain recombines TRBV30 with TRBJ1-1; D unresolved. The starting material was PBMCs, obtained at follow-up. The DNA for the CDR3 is TGTGCCTGGGGGCCGGGGAACACTGAAGCTTTCTTT. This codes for CAWGPGNTEAFF. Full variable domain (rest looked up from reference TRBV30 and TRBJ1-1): SQTIHQWPATLVQPVGSPLSLECTVEGTSNPNLYWYRQAAGRGLQLLFYSVGIGQISSEVPQNLSASRPQDRQFILSSKKLLLSDSGFYLCAWGPGNTEAFFGQGTRLTVV.